This T cell receptor (beta chain) derives from a study of CD8+ T cells in alopecia areata. Looking at the study overall: Treated patients were dosed with oral tofacitinib, taking 5 to 10 mg twice daily.

In each case, RNA was isolated and then reverse transcribed into cDNA as the sequencing template. Some clones are missing from TCRdb's copy, which holds only in-frame ones; the method was immunoSEQ multiplex PCR. The table has 90,000 to 120,000 clones, 65% to 85% seen once. Study outcomes and limitations: With tofacitinib ongoing, many expanded lesional clones persisted in both scalp and blood. Scalp samples also yield sequences from resident alphabeta T cells of normal skin. An increase in clonality over normal scalp was evident in lesional scalp, especially alopecia totalis/universalis.

The CDR3 runs 13 residues. Germline values: CDR1 MNHEY, CDR2 SVGAGI. About this clone: What it recognizes is unknown. One junction end disagrees with the germline gene, perhaps due to a read error.

This sample's treatment: oral pan-JAK inhibitor, 5-10 mg twice daily. This TCR came from a human donor with alopecia areata. The sequencing here drew on CD8+ T cells sorted from blood, taken at week 24, from a patient treated with tofacitinib. The chain has TRBV6-5 and TRBJ2-1; TRBD2 matches at 11 bases. The CDR3 loop is CASSYSASGGPIF. Written as DNA, the CDR3 is TGTGCCAGCAGTTACTCGGCTAGCGGGGGGCCTATCTTC.